This T cell receptor beta chain came from a study of blood T cell repertoires in COVID-19. On the study more broadly: Material from acute and convalescent COVID-19 was sourced from the United States, Italy and Spain. Sample material is recorded as cDNA or gDNA derived from T cells, B-cell-depleted T cells, or PBMCs.

Original processing methods: Using reference gene primer amplification, nucleated cell counts were estimated. Data came from immunoSEQ multiplex PCR; TCRdb stores just in-frame clones and leaves some out. D and trimming were read from the DNA, whereas the V and J calls and clone size are those reported in that table. The top ten clones hold around 9.9% of a sample with around 160,000 clones, over 75% of them seen once. Germline V gene sequence: CDR1 DFQATT, CDR2 SNEGSKA (reference sequence). V was pared by 6 bases and J by 10 bases, with 6 bases of the junction left unmatched. CDR3 length: 11 residues. This clone appeared once.

The sequence came from a human donor in a cohort sampled during active COVID-19. The sequenced material came from peripheral blood. This chain links TRBV20-1 with TRBJ2-4; 7 bases fit TRBD1. CDR3 residues: CSASGQQIQYF. In DNA, the CDR3 is TGCAGTGCGTCGGGACAGCAGATTCAGTACTTC.